The 8 T cell receptor beta chains presented below share a single source sample, sequenced in a study of blood T cell repertoires in COVID-19. Measured with immunoSEQ multiplex PCR; TCRdb has only the in-frame clones, and not every one. The top ten clones hold around 42% of a sample with about 41,000 clones, around 82% of them seen once. The source material was peripheral blood. These receptors were collected from a woman at least 80 years old with active or convalescent COVID-19.

This clone was seen only a few times. This chain joins TRBV14 and TRBJ1-4, with 8 bases matching TRBD1. The CDR3 extends over 15 amino acids. Germline V gene lookup returns CDR1 SGHDN and CDR2 FVKESK. Unmatched junction bases numbered 10, after V lost 5 bases and J lost 8 bases. The CDR3 is CASSETQGAGEKLFF. The CDR3, as DNA: TGTGCCAGCAGCGAAACTCAGGGGGCCGGGGAAAAACTGTTTTTT.

This clone has a single count. The rearrangement links TRBV12-1 to TRBJ2-1; the table's D call of TRBD2 was not tested on the DNA. TRBV12-1 is tagged as a pseudogene. The CDR3 is made up of 14 amino acids. The CDR3 coding sequence is TGTGCCCCTAGCCCTAGCGGGAGCGACAATGAGCAGTTCTTC. It is translated as CAPSPSGSDNEQFF.

This sequence joins TRBV7-8 and TRBJ2-1; 11 bases are shared with TRBD2. The CDR3 extends over 15 amino acids. V lost 1 base, J lost 15 bases, and 11 bases stayed unmatched. Germline V CDR1 and CDR2: SGHVS, FQNEAQ. CDR3 DNA sequence: TGTGCCAGCAGCTTAGGGGGGGGACTAGCGGAGGTCGGGTTCTTC. Protein: CASSLGGGLAEVGFF.

V gene TRBV5-1 combines with J gene TRBJ1-4; D unresolved. The CDR3 has 16 residues. Trimming took off 2 bases at V and 4 bases at J, with 15 bases between the two ends. Looked up from germline, CDR1 is SGHRS and CDR2 is YFSETQ. Here the CDR3 DNA reads TGCGCCAGCAGCTTAGGTTGGACTGTTAATAATGAAAAACTGTTTTTT. It translates to CASSLGWTVNNEKLFF.

The genes are TRBV5-1 and TRBJ2-3; weak D call: TRBD1 (6 bases). The germline CDR1 and CDR2 sequences are SGHRS and YFSETQ. The ends were cut back, 0 bases at V and 2 bases at J, with 10 bases in the middle. This CDR3 spans 15 amino acids. The CDR3, as DNA: TGCGCCAGCAGCTTGGAACAGGGTCCCACAGATACGCAGTATTTT. Translated, it gives CASSLEQGPTDTQYF.

This clone was observed once. This chain connects TRBV6-2 or TRBV6-3 to TRBJ2-7, with D possibly TRBD1 on 5 matching bases. V was clipped by 1 base and J by 4 bases, with 14 bases between them. CDR1 is MNHEY, CDR2 SVGEGT, per germline. The CDR3 covers 15 residues. CDR3 protein: CASSYWAGPSYEQYF. In nucleotides, the CDR3 is TGTGCCAGCAGTTACTGGGCAGGGCCTTCGTACGAGCAGTACTTC.

The V gene is TRBV19, the J gene TRBJ1-3; a possible D gene is TRBD1 (6 bases). This CDR3 spans 15 amino acids. Trimming removed 3 bases from V and 0 bases from J, with 9 bases in between. Germline V gives CDR1 LNHDA, CDR2 SQIVND (reference sequence). CDR3 loop: CASSMARGSGNTIYF. The CDR3 region has the DNA TGTGCCAGTAGTATGGCCAGGGGCTCTGGAAACACCATATATTTT.

The genes are TRBV19 and TRBJ1-5; D gene ambiguous. The CDR3 loop spans 13 amino acids. In germline, CDR1 is LNHDA, CDR2 SQIVND (reference sequence). The germline V and J ends were trimmed by 6 bases and 7 bases, with 13 bases remaining between them. The CDR3 sequence: CASSRGVAQPQHF. The CDR3 DNA follows: TGTGCCAGTAGCCGGGGAGTAGCGCAGCCCCAGCATTTT.